In its sample, the clone carrying this T cell receptor (beta chain) was seen a few times. Its target is unknown. These data originate in a study of identical twins. Whole-study results and caveats: Part of the zero-insertion signal could reflect confounding by invariant MAIT and iNKT cells.

There were only healthy Caucasians among the donors. Unique molecular identifiers were present on cDNA, and template switching added a universal primer site. TCRdb processed the 5' RACE reads anew with MiXCR; each CDR3 protein has one entry. The sample includes about 490,000 distinct CDR3 sequences, roughly 15% of them seen just once. These data are also associated with another study on yellow fever vaccine responses in identical twins.

This TCR derives from a woman aged 18-29 years in good health. Sequencing was performed on CD4+ T cells sorted from blood.

CDR3 region: CSVLVGTGNTGELFF. In DNA form, the CDR3 reads TGCAGCGTCCTCGTCGGGACAGGGAACACCGGGGAGCTGTTTTTT. The genes are TRBV29-1 and TRBJ2-2; TRBD1 matches 8 bases. The CDR3 is made up of 15 amino acids. Trimming cost V 6 bases and J 1 base; bases outside gene matches: 7. Germline assignment: CDR1 SQVTM and CDR2 ANQGSEA.